This TCR beta chain was captured by sequencing in a study of PD-L1 blockade in urothelial cancer. Study-level information: Patients took up atezolizumab in 2014 at 1,200 mg intravenously every 3 weeks. Median T cell yield from blood was over 130,000. General observations from the study: Pretreatment clonality of the blood TCR repertoire below the median was predictive of superior survival.

Time point reported: peripheral blood 6 weeks after treatment start. To note about this clone: Its antigen is undetermined.

Data came from immunoSEQ multiplex PCR; TCRdb stores just in-frame clones and leaves some out. The sample holds around 110,000 clones; less than 95% are singletons and the top ten take around 4%. The germline V gene has CDR1 SGHTA and CDR2 FQGTGA. Trimming cost V 5 bases and J 8 bases; bases outside gene matches: 11. This CDR3 comprises 15 residues. The specimen comprised PBMCs, sampled around atezolizumab (anti-PD-L1) treatment. The source is a man in his 60s with urothelial cancer. The gene calls are TRBV7-3 and TRBJ2-1; 8 bases line up with TRBD2. CDR3 sequence (DNA): TGTGCCAGCAGCCCTACAGCTACGGGGGGGTATGAGCAGTTCTTC. It encodes CASSPTATGGYEQFF.